The clone carrying this T cell receptor beta chain was observed a handful of times. Its antigen is undetermined. This entry is derived from a study of T cells after yellow fever vaccination. Whole-study findings and limits: Primary-vaccination clones mostly resurfaced post-booster (approximately 96% CD4, roughly 90% CD8).

V dropped 5 bases and J dropped 3 bases, with 11 bases sitting between them. The CDR3 has 13 residues. Germline V gene lookup returns CDR1 MNHEY and CDR2 SVGEGT. By 5'RACE template switching, TCR cDNA was produced, with a universal primer site and UMIs added in the process. Each CDR3 protein gets one entry after TCRdb re-called the 5' RACE reads with MiXCR. The data show hundreds of thousands of distinct CDR3 sequences, roughly a sixth seen once. Source: PBMCs, taken before the yellow fever booster vaccination. The receptor's source is a man between 18 and 35 years old who received the YFV17D yellow fever vaccine. This chain connects TRBV6-2 or TRBV6-3 to TRBJ2-7; D is unclear. The CDR3 is CASSEPSLYEQYF. The CDR3 coding sequence is TGTGCCAGCAGTGAGCCCTCCCTCTACGAGCAGTACTTC.